A single sample is the source of the 21 T cell receptor delta chains below, sequenced in a study of γδ T cells in repeated Plasmodium falciparum infection. Bulk repertoires came from Vgamma9/Vdelta2+ or Vdelta2-negative gammadelta T cells flow-sorted from PBMC. TCRdb re-identified clones in the multiplex PCR reads via CATT. There are 93,000 or so delta-chain clones in the sample; 0.9% to 1% occur only once, and around a tenth lies in the top ten. The source material was gamma-delta T cells from blood. These TCRs come from a pool of human donors (malaria-infected and uninfected, not separated).

In this sample, this clone turned up a few times. A read error is likely here: a far larger clone is one base away. The same CDR3 is also encoded by other DNA sequences in this sample. The CDR3 region is CACDTSWSNTDKLIF. For the CDR3, the DNA is TGTGCTTGTGACACTTCCTGGAGCAACACCGATAAACTCATCTTT. V usage is TRDV2 and J usage is TRDJ1; perhaps TRDD2 as D (6 bases). No J segment appears in TCRdb, so it was assigned here by matching the sequence to germline. Looked up from germline, CDR1 is GEAIGNYY and CDR2 is EKD. There are 15 residues in the CDR3.

About this clone itself: TCRdb shows a much larger clone's protein in place of this DNA's translation, and the two differ at residue 5, likely through a read error; the protein shown is translated from the DNA. The chain links TRDV2 to TRDJ1, with 8 bases identical to TRDD3. Trimming took 3 bases from V and 1 from J; bases not matched to a gene: 18. Germline assignment: CDR1 GEAIGNYY and CDR2 EKD. The CDR3 loop spans 19 amino acids. The DNA for the CDR3 is TGTGCCTGTGACGCTCCTTGGACTGGGGGCCCCCACCCCACCGATAAACTCATCTTT. Translating it yields CACDAPWTGGPHPTDKLIF.

This clone has only a few counts. A far larger clone is only one base removed, so a read error is likely. Other nucleotide sequences from this sample produce the same CDR3. The V gene is TRDV1, the J gene TRDJ1; tentatively, D is TRDD3 (5 bases). TCRdb offers no J gene call, so here the DNA was matched to germline to obtain one. This CDR3 is 18 amino acids long. From germline, CDR1 is TSWWSYY and CDR2 QGS. The CDR3 is CALGEFRPRYWYTDKLIF. The CDR3, as DNA: TGTGCCCTTGGGGAATTTAGACCCCGCTATTGGTACACCGATAAACTCATCTTT.

The sample holds a few counts of this clone. Translating this DNA gives a protein that differs at residue 12 from the TCRdb one, which belongs to a much larger clone; a read error is likely, and the protein shown is this translation. This rearrangement joins TRDV1 to TRDJ1; D remains unclear. Germline V gives CDR1 TSWWSYY, CDR2 QGS. Trimming removed 0 bases at V and 2 bases at J, with 22 bases between. CDR3 length equals 19 residues. The CDR3 protein is CALGELVKAYLVFTDKLIF. The CDR3 bases are TGTGCTCTTGGGGAACTAGTTAAGGCCTATTTAGTGTTTACCGATAAACTCATCTTT.

Of note for this clone: A far larger clone is one nucleotide away, so this likely arose from a read error. This specimen includes other DNA sequences encoding the same CDR3. The genes are TRDV1 and TRDJ1, with 9 bases matching TRDD3. TCRdb gives no J gene; it was assigned here by matching the DNA to germline. Losses at the gene ends were 4 bases for V and 0 bases for J; bases not matched to a gene: 12. CDR1 and CDR2 (germline): TSWWSYY, QGS. The CDR3 length is 18 residues. DNA for the CDR3: TGTGCTCTTGGGGGGACGGACGGGGGATACCTCTACACCGATAAACTCATCTTT. Its protein product is CALGGTDGGYLYTDKLIF.

About this clone: This DNA's translation and the protein TCRdb lists, from a much larger clone, do not match at residue 4, likely due to a read error; the protein shown is translated from the DNA. This chain uses TRDV1 with TRDJ1; 9 nucleotides align to TRDD3. TCRdb is silent on the J gene; assignment here came from matching the DNA to germline. This CDR3 has 26 residues. Germline CDR1 and CDR2: TSWWSYY and QGS. The V segment lost 8 bases and the J segment 9 bases; nucleotides outside the gene matches: 49. The CDR3 sequence is CALRGIRCIAAPNAGGDLPGDTELIF. The CDR3 DNA is TGTGCTCTTAGGGGGATTAGGTGCATAGCTGCACCAAATGCCGGGGGCGATTTACCTGGGGATACGGAACTCATCTTT.

This clone appeared a few times. TCRdb has a much larger clone's protein, which differs at residue 5 from the translation of this DNA, likely because of a read error; what is shown is the protein translated from the DNA. This sequence joins TRDV1 and TRDJ1, with D uncertain. TCRdb lists no J gene, so it was determined here by aligning the DNA to germline. Trimming removed 4 bases at V and 8 bases at J, with 23 bases between. The CDR3 extends over 16 amino acids. Germline V gene sequence: CDR1 TSWWSYY, CDR2 QGS. In DNA form, the CDR3 reads TGTGCTCTTGGGGGAAAGTTTCAACGGGACGGTGGGAAACTCATCTTT. As protein: CALGGKFQRDGGKLIF.

There are a few counts of this clone. The protein in TCRdb stems from a much larger clone and differs at residue 12 from this DNA's translation, likely a read error; here the protein is translated from the DNA. The chain is built from TRDV2 and TRDJ1; no reliable D call. TCRdb gives no J gene; it was assigned here by matching the DNA to germline. CDR1 and CDR2 (germline): GEAIGNYY, EKD. This CDR3 has 15 amino acids. CDR3 sequence reads: CACDTPRGYTDELIF. The CDR3 nucleotides are TGTGCCTGTGACACCCCCCGGGGTTACACCGATGAACTCATCTTT.

This clone was seen ten or more times. The V and J genes are TRDV2 and TRDJ1; no firm D call. The V gene's germline CDR1 is GEAIGNYY and CDR2 EKD. This CDR3 is 16 amino acids long. The germline V and J ends were trimmed by 0 bases and 2 bases, with 15 bases remaining between them. This chain's CDR3 is CACDTGQTRGTDKLIF. CDR3 coding DNA: TGTGCCTGTGACACCGGCCAGACTCGAGGAACCGATAAACTCATCTTT.

Details on this clone: This DNA's translation differs at residue 13 from TCRdb's protein, which comes from a much larger clone; a read error is likely, and the protein shown is translated from the DNA. No J gene was called, and the V gene is TRDV2; TRDD3, the table's D call, lacks a check against the DNA. Germline CDR1 is GEAIGNYY and CDR2 is EKD. This CDR3 contains 16 residues. This CDR3 reads CACDTNLGDTADNLIF. Here the CDR3 DNA reads TGTGCCTGTGACACCAACCTAGGGGATACGGCCGATAACCTCATCTTT.

This clone was found a few times. With a far larger clone one base away, a read error is the likely cause. The same CDR3 can be traced to other DNA sequences in this sample. The chain couples TRDV2 to TRDJ1; 8 nucleotides match TRDD3. Here the J gene was assigned by germline matching of the DNA, as TCRdb has none. Germline V gene sequence: CDR1 GEAIGNYY, CDR2 EKD. The CDR3 loop spans 19 amino acids. This CDR3 reads CACDSLLGALPGDTDKLIF. As DNA, the CDR3 is TGTGCCTGTGACTCCTTACTGGGGGCATTACCGGGGGACACTGATAAACTCATCTTT.

Only a few counts were recorded for this clone. The protein that TCRdb holds for this DNA derives from a much larger clone and differs from the translated DNA at residue 3, which likely indicates a read error; the protein shown here is translated from the DNA. The rearrangement joins TRDV2 to TRDJ1, with D possibly matching TRDD3 (5 bases). The J gene, left out of TCRdb, was set here by checking the DNA against germline. Germline lookup yields CDR1 GEAIGNYY and CDR2 EKD. The length of the CDR3 is 16 residues. The CDR3 loop is CARDTPGKSTADKLIF. In DNA, the CDR3 is TGTGCCCGTGACACACCGGGGAAGTCTACGGCCGATAAACTCATCTTT.

There are a few counts of this clone. The TCRdb record carries a much larger clone's protein, which differs from this DNA's translation at residue 10; a read error is the likely cause, and the protein listed here is the DNA translation. With the J gene uncalled, the V gene is TRDV1; the table names TRDD3, a call not compared with the DNA. Germline loops: CDR1 TSWWSYY, CDR2 QGS. The CDR3 consists of 19 residues. The DNA for the CDR3 is TGTGCTCTTGGGGAACTAATTTCCTATAGGATACTCCTACACCCCGTTCTCATCTTT. This encodes CALGELISYRILLHPVLIF.

This clone is labeled as medium-sized (0.01 to 0.1%). Other DNA sequences in the same sample also yield this CDR3. The chain is built from TRAV38-2/DV8 and TRDJ1, with 12 bases aligning to TRDD3. CDR1 is TSESDYY, CDR2 QEAYKQQN, per germline. The V segment lost 0 bases and the J segment 0 bases; nucleotides outside the gene matches: 27. The CDR3 extends over 25 amino acids. As DNA, the CDR3 is TGTGCTTATAGGAGCGTTAACTTCGTCAAAGGCGACCTCCTGGGGGATACGGGGAACACCGATAAACTCATCTTT. Amino acids: CAYRSVNFVKGDLLGDTGNTDKLIF.

Turning to this clone: TCRdb records a much larger clone's protein for this DNA, with a difference at residue 5 that likely arises from a read error; the protein given is the translation of the DNA. CDR3 in DNA: TGTGCCTGGGGATTATCGTACTGGGGGATACTCGATAAACTCATCTTT. Protein sequence: CAWGLSYWGILDKLIF. This chain joins TRDV2 and TRDJ1; 12 bases agree with TRDD3. The J gene, absent from TCRdb, was called here by matching the DNA to germline. The CDR3 is made up of 16 amino acids. Losses at the gene ends were 7 bases for V and 4 bases for J; bases not matched to a gene: 12. Germline-derived CDR1 and CDR2 are GEAIGNYY and EKD.

Comments on this clone: The protein in TCRdb stems from a much larger clone and differs at residue 8 from this DNA's translation, likely a read error; here the protein is translated from the DNA. The V call is TRDV1, the J call TRDJ1; possible D gene TRDD3, 5 bases. TCRdb does not report a J gene; here it was assigned by matching the DNA to germline references. CDR1 and CDR2 (germline): TSWWSYY, QGS. V dropped 2 bases and J dropped 0 bases, with 10 bases sitting between them. The CDR3 extends over 15 amino acids. The CDR3: CALGELGLYTDKLIF. CDR3 nucleotides: TGTGCTCTTGGGGAATTGGGGCTTTACACCGATAAACTCATCTTT.

This clone was detected only a few times. The TCRdb protein comes from a much larger clone and disagrees with this DNA's translation at residue 16, likely due to a read error; the protein given here is derived from the DNA. The rearrangement links TRDV1 to TRDJ2; D is possibly TRDD3 (6 bases). The J gene comes from matching the DNA to germline here; TCRdb lacks it. Germline V lookup: CDR1 TSWWSYY, CDR2 QGS. Trimming took off 0 bases at V and 13 bases at J, with 30 bases between the two ends. The CDR3 totals 19 residues. Here the CDR3 reads CALGELGPTPSGIEPRLFF. The CDR3 coding sequence is TGTGCTCTTGGGGAACTGGGTCCGACCCCCTCGGGGATCGAACCACGACTCTTCTTT.

As concerns this clone: For this DNA, TCRdb reports the protein of a much larger clone, which diverges at residue 14, most likely from a read error; the protein presented here is translated directly from the DNA. The chain recombines TRDV1 with TRDJ3; D might be TRDD3 (6 bases). The J gene was not available in TCRdb and was assigned here by matching the DNA to germline segments. The CDR3 sequence is 19 residues long. Germline V gene sequence: CDR1 TSWWSYY, CDR2 QGS. The CDR3 sequence: CALEPSLGGTSWDARQMFF. The CDR3 nucleotides read TGTGCTCTCGAACCTTCACTCGGGGGGACATCCTGGGACGCCCGACAGATGTTTTTC.

This clone was counted only a few times. The protein in TCRdb stems from a much larger clone and differs at residue 3 from this DNA's translation, likely a read error; here the protein is translated from the DNA. The V call is TRDV2, the J call TRDJ1, with D hard to call. TCRdb supplies no J gene; here it was assigned by aligning the nucleotide sequence to germline. Germline-derived CDR1 and CDR2 are GEAIGNYY and EKD. The CDR3 spans 16 residues. Here the CDR3 reads CARDTGRIFGTDKLIF. CDR3 nucleotides: TGTGCCCGTGACACCGGGAGGATCTTTGGGACCGATAAACTCATCTTT.

On this clone itself: TCRdb has a much larger clone's protein, which differs at residue 13 from the translation of this DNA, likely because of a read error; what is shown is the protein translated from the DNA. The CDR3 nucleotides read TGTGCCTGTGACAAGCAAGGTCGGCATCACCAGCTCGCGGCTGGGGGATACTCCCTTACGCCCTGGGACACCCGACAGATGTTTTTC. Amino acid sequence: CACDKQGRHHQLAAGGYSLTPWDTRQMFF. The chain joins TRDV2 to TRDJ3, with TRDD3 identical over 11 bases. TCRdb carries no J gene annotation; the J gene was assigned here by matching the DNA with germline. Germline V gene lookup returns CDR1 GEAIGNYY and CDR2 EKD. Trimming removed 2 bases from V and 2 bases from J; junction bases left unmatched: 37. The CDR3 runs to 29 residues.

On this clone itself: A far larger clone lies a single base away; this is likely a read error. Other DNA sequences in this sample translate to the same CDR3. This sequence joins TRDV2 and TRDJ1; D is perhaps TRDD2 or TRDD3 (6 bases each). The J gene, missing from TCRdb, was assigned here through DNA to germline matching. Germline V lookup: CDR1 GEAIGNYY, CDR2 EKD. This CDR3 spans 16 amino acids. V was shortened by 4 bases and J by 1 base, with 18 bases between the two germline ends. CDR3 nucleotide sequence: TGTGCCTGTGATCCTACTGGCTGGGGTATCACCGATAAACTCATCTTT. Its protein is CACDPTGWGITDKLIF.